The 11 T cell receptor beta chains in this list originate from one sample, sequenced in a study of T cells in Graves' hyperthyroidism and ophthalmopathy. Amplification of TCR beta CDR3 regions used RNA as the template. HTBI primers drove first-round RT-PCR of the TCR CDR3. TCRdb recomputed calls from the multiplex PCR reads with MiXCR, one row per CDR3 protein. The sample contains some 380,000 distinct CDR3 sequences, roughly 12% of which appear only once. The specimen sequenced was blood. The receptors shown here come from a young man with Graves' hyperthyroidism that later progressed to Graves' ophthalmopathy.

V gene TRBV7-9 combines with J gene TRBJ2-3, with D perhaps matching TRBD1 or TRBD2 (5 bases each). The germline gives CDR1 SEHNR, CDR2 FQNEAQ (reference sequence). The CDR3 consists of 19 residues. V was clipped by 5 bases and J by 2 bases, with 26 bases between them. Here the CDR3 reads CASSPRGPGTTRATDTQYF. CDR3 nucleotides: TGTGCCAGCAGCCCTAGGGGCCCCGGGACCACCCGCGCCACAGATACGCAGTATTTT.

In this sample, this clonotype turned up a few times. The CDR3 DNA sequence: TGCAGTGCTAGAGTTGGAGCGGGGGGGCAGGGTACGCAGTATTTT. Protein product: CSARVGAGGQGTQYF. The chain links TRBV20-1 to TRBJ2-3; 10 nucleotides agree with TRBD2. CDR1 and CDR2 (germline): DFQATT, SNEGSKA (reference sequence). The CDR3 runs to 15 residues. The junction had 9 bases not matched to a gene; V was cut back by 1 base and J by 8 bases.

This clonotype has ten or more counts. The chain employs TRBV7-2 and TRBJ1-1; maybe TRBD1 (6 bases). V lost 5 bases and J lost 0, with 16 bases in between. The CDR3 covers 16 residues. Germline values: CDR1 SGHTA, CDR2 FQGNSA. The chain's CDR3 is CASSLQQGGMNTEAFF. CDR3 DNA: TGTGCCAGCAGCCTACAACAGGGAGGGATGAACACTGAAGCTTTCTTT.

The chain recombines TRBV7-6 with TRBJ2-3; no clear D. Germline CDR1 reads SGHVS; CDR2 reads FNYEAQ. V shed 3 bases and J shed 6 bases, with 10 bases lying between them. This CDR3 region has 13 residues. CDR3 coding DNA: TGTGCCAGCAGCTTGGTAGCTGTGGATACGCAGTATTTT. It encodes CASSLVAVDTQYF.

This clonotype was recorded many times. This rearrangement joins TRBV2 to TRBJ2-1; TRBD2 might be the D (5 bases). Between the trimmed V and J ends, which lost 3 bases and 2 bases, there was a span of 14 bases. The CDR3 is 16 residues long. Germline V CDR1 and CDR2: SNHLY, FYNNEI. CDR3 nucleotides: TGTGCCAGCAGTGATACCGGGGAGTGGACCTACAATGAGCAGTTCTTC. Translation gives CASSDTGEWTYNEQFF.

This clonotype was detected ten times or more. V and J are TRBV28 and TRBJ2-1, with a tentative D call TRBD2 (6 bases). The CDR3 extends over 15 amino acids. Germline-derived CDR1 and CDR2 are MDHEN and SYDVKM. Trimming took off 3 bases at V and 7 bases at J, with 16 bases between the two ends. Here the CDR3 DNA reads TGTGCCAGCAGTTTGGGAGGAAACGTAAGAAATGAGCAGTTCTTC. It specifies CASSLGGNVRNEQFF. The full variable domain, completed using reference TRBV28 and TRBJ2-1, is DVKVTQSSRYLVKRTGEKVFLECVQDMDHENMFWYRQDPGLGLRLIYFSYDVKMKEKGDIPEGYSVSREKKERFSLILESASTNQTSMYLCASSLGGNVRNEQFFGPGTRLTVL.

This clonotype was counted ten times or more. The chain is built from TRBV12-3 or TRBV12-4 and TRBJ1-5; 11 bases are shared with TRBD1. The J segment lost 6 bases and the V segment lost 3 bases, leaving 4 bases of the junction unmatched. The CDR3 is 15 amino acids. In DNA, the CDR3 is TGTGCCAGCAGTTTCAGGGACAGGGGGACTCAGCCCCAGCATTTT. This translates into CASSFRDRGTQPQHF.

This clonotype turned up a few times. This rearrangement joins TRBV5-6 to TRBJ1-2, with a tentative D call TRBD1 (5 bases). The length of the CDR3 is 15 residues. Trimming removed 4 bases at V and 5 bases at J, with 18 bases between. The germline CDR1 and CDR2 sequences are SGHDT and YYEEEE. CDR3 DNA sequence: TGTGCCAGCAGCACCCCAACAGGTTCCCTTTATGGCTACACCTTC. Protein product: CASSTPTGSLYGYTF.

This clonotype was picked up many times. V and J are TRBV7-9 and TRBJ1-1; 7 positions match TRBD1. This CDR3 comprises 15 residues. The V and J ends lost 3 bases and 3 bases, in that order; junction bases with no gene match: 7. Germline CDR1 is SEHNR and CDR2 is FQNEAQ (reference sequence). The CDR3 here is CASSLTGNRDTEAFF. The CDR3 nucleotides are TGTGCCAGCAGCTTGACAGGGAACCGAGACACTGAAGCTTTCTTT.

This clonotype was seen many times. This chain joins TRBV7-2 and TRBJ2-3; the D gene is possibly TRBD2 (6 bases). Trimming took 5 bases from V and 0 from J, leaving 9 bases between them. This CDR3 spans 14 amino acids. CDR1 SGHTA and CDR2 FQGNSA come from the germline V gene. The CDR3 bases are TGTGCCAGCAGCAGGGACTTTAGCACAGATACGCAGTATTTT. Protein product: CASSRDFSTDTQYF. Full variable domain (rest looked up from reference TRBV7-2 and TRBJ2-3): GAGVSQSPSNKVTEKGKDVELRCDPISGHTALYWYRQSLGQGLEFLIYFQGNSAPDKSGLPSDRFSAERTGGSVSTLTIQRTQQEDSAVYLCASSRDFSTDTQYFGPGTRLTVL.

The chain joins TRBV6-5 to TRBJ1-6; D is undetermined. Germline lookup yields CDR1 MNHEY and CDR2 SVGAGI. This CDR3 is built from 16 residues. With 3 bases removed from V and 0 bases from J, the gap between germline ends came to 9 bases. The CDR3 nucleotides are TGTGCCAGCAGTTATGGTTTCAGCTCCTATAATTCACCCCTCCACTTT. This codes for CASSYGFSSYNSPLHF.